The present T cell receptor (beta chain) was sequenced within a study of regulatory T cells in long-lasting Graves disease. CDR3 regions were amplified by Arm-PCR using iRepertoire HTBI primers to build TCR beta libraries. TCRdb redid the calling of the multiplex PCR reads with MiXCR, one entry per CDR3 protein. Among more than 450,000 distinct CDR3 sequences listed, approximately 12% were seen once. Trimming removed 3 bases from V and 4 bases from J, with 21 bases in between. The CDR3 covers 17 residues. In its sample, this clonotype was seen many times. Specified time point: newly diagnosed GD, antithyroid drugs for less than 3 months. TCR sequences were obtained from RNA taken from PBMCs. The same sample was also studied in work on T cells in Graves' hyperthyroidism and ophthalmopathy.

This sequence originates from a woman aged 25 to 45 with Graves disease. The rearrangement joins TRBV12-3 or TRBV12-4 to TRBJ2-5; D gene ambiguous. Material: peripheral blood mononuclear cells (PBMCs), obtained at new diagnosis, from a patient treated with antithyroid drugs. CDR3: CASSFVALALAPETQYF. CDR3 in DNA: TGTGCCAGCAGTTTCGTGGCTCTGGCACTGGCACCAGAGACCCAGTACTTC.